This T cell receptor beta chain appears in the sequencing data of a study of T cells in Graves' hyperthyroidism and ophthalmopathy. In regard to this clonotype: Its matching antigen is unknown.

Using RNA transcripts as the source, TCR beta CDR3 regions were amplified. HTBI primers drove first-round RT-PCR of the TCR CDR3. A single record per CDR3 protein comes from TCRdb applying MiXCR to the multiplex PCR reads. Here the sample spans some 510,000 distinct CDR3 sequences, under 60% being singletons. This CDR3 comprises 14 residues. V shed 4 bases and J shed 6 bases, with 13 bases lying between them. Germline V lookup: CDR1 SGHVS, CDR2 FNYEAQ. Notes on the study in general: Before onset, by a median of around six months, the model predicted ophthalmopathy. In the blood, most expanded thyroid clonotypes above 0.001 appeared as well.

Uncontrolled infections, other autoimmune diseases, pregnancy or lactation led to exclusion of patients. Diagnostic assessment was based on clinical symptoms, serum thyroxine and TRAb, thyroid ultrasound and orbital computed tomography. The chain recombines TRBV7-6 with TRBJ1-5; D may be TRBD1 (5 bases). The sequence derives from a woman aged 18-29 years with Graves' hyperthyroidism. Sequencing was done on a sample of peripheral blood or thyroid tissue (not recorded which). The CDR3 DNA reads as TGTGCCAGCAGCTCCGAGTCAGGGCCTCAGCCCCAGCATTTT. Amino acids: CASSSESGPQPQHF.